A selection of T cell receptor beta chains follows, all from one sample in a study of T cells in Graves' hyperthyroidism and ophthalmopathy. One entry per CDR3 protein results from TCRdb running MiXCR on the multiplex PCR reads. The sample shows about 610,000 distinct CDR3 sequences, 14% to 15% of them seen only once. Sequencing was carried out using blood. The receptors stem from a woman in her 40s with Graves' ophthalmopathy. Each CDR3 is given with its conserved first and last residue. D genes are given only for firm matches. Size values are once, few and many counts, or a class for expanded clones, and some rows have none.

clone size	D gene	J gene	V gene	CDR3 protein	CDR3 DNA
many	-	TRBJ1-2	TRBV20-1	CSAPLGVGSSYTF	TGCAGTGCTCCCTTAGGTGTAGGGAGTAGCTACACCTTC
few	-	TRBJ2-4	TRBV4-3	CASSQDAGAKNIQYF	TGCGCCAGCAGCCAAGATGCGGGGGCCAAAAACATTCAGTACTTC
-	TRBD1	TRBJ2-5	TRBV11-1	CASSPGFTDRGLSGSRETQYF	TGTGCCAGCAGCCCTGGCTTTACGGACAGGGGGCTTAGCGGGAGTCGCGAGACCCAGTACTTC
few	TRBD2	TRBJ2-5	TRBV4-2	CASSQGLAGGPSQETQYF	TGTGCCAGCAGCCAGGGACTAGCGGGAGGGCCGAGCCAAGAGACCCAGTACTTC
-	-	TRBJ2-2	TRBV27	CASSLSTLGELFF	TGTGCCAGCAGTTTAAGTACACTAGGGGAGCTGTTTTTT
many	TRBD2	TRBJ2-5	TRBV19	CASSIERGGETQYF	TGTGCCAGTAGTATAGAACGGGGGGGAGAGACCCAGTACTTC
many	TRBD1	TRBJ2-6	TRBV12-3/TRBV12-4	CASSSLGTGFGANVLTF	TGTGCCAGCAGTTCCCTCGGGACAGGGTTCGGGGCCAACGTCCTGACTTTC
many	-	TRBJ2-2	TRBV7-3	CASSPLSAGELFF	TGTGCCAGCAGCCCCCTATCGGCCGGGGAGCTGTTTTTT
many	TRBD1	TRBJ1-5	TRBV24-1	CATQRDRTQPQHF	TGTGCCACCCAGCGGGACAGAACTCAGCCCCAGCATTTT
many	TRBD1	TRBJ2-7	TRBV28	CASSSPGQGAYEQYF	TGTGCCAGCAGTTCACCGGGACAGGGGGCCTACGAGCAGTACTTC
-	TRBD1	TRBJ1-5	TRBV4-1	CASSQWTGLGQPQHF	TGCGCCAGCAGCCAATGGACAGGCTTGGGTCAGCCCCAGCATTTT
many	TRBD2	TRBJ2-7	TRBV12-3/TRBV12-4	CASSWGSGSVLSYEQYF	TGTGCCAGCAGTTGGGGTAGCGGGAGCGTTTTGTCCTACGAGCAGTACTTC
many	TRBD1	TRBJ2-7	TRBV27	CASSLSPGQGVYEQYF	TGTGCCAGCAGTTTATCCCCAGGACAGGGGGTCTACGAGCAGTACTTC
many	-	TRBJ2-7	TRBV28	CASRTALEQYF	TGTGCCAGCCGGACTGCCCTCGAGCAGTACTTC
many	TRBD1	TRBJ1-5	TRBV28	CASSWGTGDYQPQHF	TGTGCCAGCAGTTGGGGGACAGGAGACTATCAGCCCCAGCATTTT
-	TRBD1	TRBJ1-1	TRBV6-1	CTSRATGYTDAFF	TGTACCAGCAGAGCGACAGGGTATACTGATGCTTTCTTT
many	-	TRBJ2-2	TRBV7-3	CASSLTGGRRTGELFF	TGTGCCAGCAGCTTAACGGGGGGGCGGAGAACCGGGGAGCTGTTTTTT
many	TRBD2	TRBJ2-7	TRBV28	CASRPWTSPISYEQYF	TGTGCCAGCAGACCTTGGACTAGCCCGATTTCCTACGAGCAGTACTTC
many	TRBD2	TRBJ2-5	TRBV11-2	CASSLGEGPYQETQYF	TGTGCCAGCAGCCTCGGGGAGGGACCGTACCAAGAGACCCAGTACTTC
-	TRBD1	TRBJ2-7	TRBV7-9	CASSTSGGLGAEQYF	TGTGCCAGCAGCACATCAGGGGGCCTGGGGGCCGAGCAGTACTTC
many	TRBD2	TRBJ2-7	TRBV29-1	CSVALAGGPHEQYF	TGCAGCGTCGCCTTAGCGGGAGGGCCCCACGAGCAGTACTTC
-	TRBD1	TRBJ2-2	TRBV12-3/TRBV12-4	CASSYPTGGPNTGELFF	TGTGCCAGCAGCTACCCGACAGGGGGCCCGAACACCGGGGAGCTGTTTTTT
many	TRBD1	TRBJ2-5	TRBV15	CATSIPNRGQGETQYF	TGTGCCACCAGCATACCGAACAGGGGGCAGGGGGAGACCCAGTACTTC
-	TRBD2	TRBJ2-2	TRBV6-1	CASSELAGGGELFF	TGTGCCAGCAGTGAACTAGCGGGTGGCGGGGAGCTGTTTTTT
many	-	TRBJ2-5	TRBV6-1	CASSERGKETQYF	TGTGCCAGCAGTGAACGGGGAAAAGAGACCCAGTACTTC
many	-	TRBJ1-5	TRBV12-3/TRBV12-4	CASSLSGVNQPQHF	TGTGCCAGCAGTTTATCAGGGGTTAATCAGCCCCAGCATTTT
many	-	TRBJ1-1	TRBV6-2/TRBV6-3	CASSYFSENTEAFF	TGTGCCAGCAGTTATTTCAGCGAGAACACTGAAGCTTTCTTT
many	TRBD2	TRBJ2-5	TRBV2	CASSGLDQETQYF	TGTGCCAGCAGCGGACTAGACCAAGAGACCCAGTACTTC
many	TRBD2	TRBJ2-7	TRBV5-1	CASSDWIAGSSYEQYF	TGCGCCAGCAGCGACTGGATAGCGGGAAGCTCCTACGAGCAGTACTTC
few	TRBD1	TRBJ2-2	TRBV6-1	CASIGQGATGELFF	TGTGCCAGCATAGGCCAGGGGGCCACCGGGGAGCTGTTTTTT
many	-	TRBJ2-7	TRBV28	CASSPLGQGGIRTSVSYEQYF	TGTGCCAGCAGTCCCTTAGGACAGGGTGGGATCAGGACTAGCGTGTCCTACGAGCAGTACTTC
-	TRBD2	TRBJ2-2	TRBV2	CASGTSANTGELFF	TGTGCCAGCGGGACTAGTGCGAACACCGGGGAGCTGTTTTTT
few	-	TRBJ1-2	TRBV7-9	CASRRGNYGYTF	TGTGCCAGCAGACGAGGAAACTATGGCTACACCTTC
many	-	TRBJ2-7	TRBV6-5	CASTAATVYEQYF	TGTGCCAGCACGGCGGCAACCGTCTACGAGCAGTACTTC
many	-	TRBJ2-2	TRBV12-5	CASCRQVNTGELFF	TGTGCTAGTTGTCGACAAGTCAACACCGGGGAGCTGTTTTTT